This passage covers 15 T cell receptor beta chains from one sample sequenced in a study of Graves' ophthalmopathy and Graves' hyperthyroidism. Amplification of the TCR beta CDR3 regions used RNA transcripts (as template). Second-round multiplex PCR followed a first-round RT-PCR using HTBI primers. From the multiplex PCR reads, TCRdb called clonotypes with MiXCR, one entry per CDR3 protein. The table has around 1.1 million distinct CDR3 sequences, about two fifths seen once. The sequenced sample consisted of peripheral blood or thyroid tissue (not recorded which). These receptors all stem from an adult man with Graves' hyperthyroidism.

Only a few counts were recorded for this clonotype. The rearrangement links TRBV5-8 to TRBJ2-7; D is unclear. The CDR3 length is 14 residues. V lost 4 bases, J lost 0 bases, and 11 bases lay in between. The germline gives CDR1 SGHTS, CDR2 YDEGEE. The CDR3 sequence: CASSMESYSYEQYF. The CDR3 region has the DNA TGTGCCAGCAGCATGGAAAGTTACTCCTACGAGCAGTACTTC. The entire variable domain, with the rest obtained from reference TRBV5-8 and TRBJ2-7, is as follows: EAGVTQSPTHLIKTRGQQATLRCSPISGHTSVYWYQQALGLGLQFLLWYDEGEERNRGNFPPRFSGRQFPNYSSELNVNALELEDSALYLCASSMESYSYEQYFGPGTRLTVT.

In its sample, this clonotype was seen a few times. The chain combines TRBV18 with TRBJ1-1; D gene unclear. The CDR3 extends over 14 amino acids. Trimming removed 3 bases at V and 0 bases at J, with 8 bases between. Germline V gene lookup returns CDR1 KGHSH and CDR2 LQKENI. The CDR3 loop reads CASSPPSMNTEAFF. As DNA, the CDR3 is TGTGCCAGCTCACCGCCATCCATGAACACTGAAGCTTTCTTT.

Worth noting for this clonotype: An end of the junction differs from the germline gene, which may be a read error. The chain uses TRBV7-8 and TRBJ1-2, with D possibly being TRBD1 (6 bases). The V gene's germline CDR1 is SGHVS and CDR2 FQNEAQ. This CDR3 comprises 16 residues. CDR3 in amino acids: CASSLPADGGVYGHTF. The CDR3 bases are TGTGCCAGCAGCTTACCAGCCGACGGGGGCGTCTATGGCCACACCTTC.

In the case of this clonotype: Just one base apart from a much larger clone, this may be a read error. The conserved closing phenylalanine or tryptophan is absent in this CDR3, likely reflecting a read error. The DNA is left out, because the CDR3 cannot be placed on it with certainty; the CDR3 is given as TCRdb lists it. V is TRBV24-1 and J is TRBJ1-6. 14 amino acids form the CDR3, both terminal residues included. Germline V gives CDR1 KGHDR, CDR2 SFDVKD. The CDR3 reads CATSGTAVNSPLRL.

J is TRBJ1-4 and V is TRBV5-1, with a tentative D call TRBD1 (6 bases). Between the trimmed V and J ends, which lost 3 bases and 3 bases, there was a span of 15 bases. Germline-derived CDR1 and CDR2 are SGHRS and YFSETQ. The CDR3 runs to 16 residues. The DNA of the CDR3 is TGCGCCAGCAGCTCCCACCGACAGGAAGCTAATGAAAAACTGTTTTTT. Its translation: CASSSHRQEANEKLFF.

This chain links TRBV30 with TRBJ1-2, with D unresolved. Germline loops: CDR1 GTSNPN, CDR2 SVGIG (reference sequence). Deletions cut 3 bases from V and 5 bases from J, with 7 bases between. CDR3 size: 11 residues. The CDR3 region is CAWSAQYGYTF. In DNA, the CDR3 is TGTGCCTGGAGCGCGCAGTATGGCTACACCTTC.

The V and J genes are TRBV30 and TRBJ2-5; the D call may be TRBD1 or TRBD2 (5 bases each). Germline CDR1 GTSNPN, CDR2 SVGIG (reference sequence). V was trimmed by 4 bases and J by 5 bases, leaving 14 bases between them. The CDR3 has 13 residues. The CDR3 protein is CAWKGLAWETQYF. The CDR3, as DNA: TGTGCCTGGAAGGGGCTAGCCTGGGAGACCCAGTACTTC.

In its sample, this clonotype was seen a few times. CDR3 DNA: TGTGCCAGCAGCTTTTGGGGATGGGATTCACCCCTCCACTTT. This sequence encodes CASSFWGWDSPLHF. V usage is TRBV5-8 and J usage is TRBJ1-6, with D unresolved. Trimming left V 2 bases short and J 8 bases short, with 11 bases between. CDR1 and CDR2 from the germline V gene are SGHTS and YDEGEE. This CDR3 is built from 14 residues.

This CDR3 is CSVEEAVPFYGYTF. The CDR3 nucleotides read TGCAGCGTTGAGGAGGCCGTGCCGTTCTATGGCTACACCTTC. The chain links TRBV29-1 to TRBJ1-2; D ambiguous. The V and J ends lost 3 bases and 4 bases respectively, with 15 bases between them. The CDR3 loop spans 14 amino acids. From germline, CDR1 is SQVTM and CDR2 ANQGSEA.

As regards this clonotype: Just one base apart from a much larger clone, this may be a read error. The chain links TRBV4-3 to TRBJ1-1; possibly TRBD1 for D (6 bases). CDR1 LGHNA and CDR2 YSLEER come from the germline V gene. There are 15 residues in the CDR3. Here the CDR3 reads CASRQDTGARTEAFF. The CDR3 nucleotides read TGCGCCAGCAGACAAGATACGGGGGCGAGGACTGAAGCTTTCTTT.

This clonotype was counted ten times or more. The chain recombines TRBV5-1 with TRBJ1-5; D possibly corresponds to TRBD1 (5 bases). Trimming took 4 bases from V and 1 from J, leaving 15 bases between them. Germline V gives CDR1 SGHRS, CDR2 YFSETQ. The CDR3 sequence is 16 residues long. The CDR3 nucleotides read TGCGCCAGCAGCCCCGGGGCTCCCGGGAGCAATCAGCCCCAGCATTTT. Translated: CASSPGAPGSNQPQHF.

On this clonotype: The junction departs from germline at one end; a sequencing error may be responsible. V is TRBV25-1 and J is TRBJ2-7; no definite D call. The CDR3 covers 11 residues. Germline V lookup: CDR1 MGHDK, CDR2 SYGVNS. CDR3 nucleotide sequence: TGTGCCGGCAGTCTATCCTACGAGCAGTACTTC. Translating gives CAGSLSYEQYF.

In its sample, this clonotype was seen many times. The chain joins TRBV29-1 to TRBJ2-5; D unresolved. Trimming removed 4 bases from V and 2 bases from J, with 8 bases in between. The CDR3 totals 12 residues. The germline V gene has CDR1 SQVTM and CDR2 ANQGSEA. Here the CDR3 DNA reads TGCAGCGTTGGACCGGGTCAAGAGACCCAGTACTTC. Protein product: CSVGPGQETQYF.

This chain links TRBV25-1 with TRBJ1-2, with 8 nucleotides matching TRBD1. The CDR3 runs 14 residues. Germline assignment: CDR1 MGHDK and CDR2 SYGVNS. V shed 5 bases and J 8 bases; nucleotides not matched to a gene: 10. The CDR3 sequence is CASSYWSGGLGYTF. The CDR3 bases are TGTGCCAGCAGTTACTGGTCAGGGGGCCTCGGCTACACCTTC.

This clonotype was observed a single time. CDR3 protein: CATSDPGQRYKQETQYF. For the CDR3, the DNA is TGTGCCACCAGTGACCCCGGCCAGCGCTACAAACAAGAGACCCAGTACTTC. The gene calls are TRBV24-1 and TRBJ2-5, with unresolved D. The CDR3 has 17 amino acids. CDR1 KGHDR and CDR2 SFDVKD come from the germline V gene. The V and J ends lost 4 bases and 2 bases respectively, with 19 bases between them.